This T cell receptor (beta chain) was documented in a study of monozygotic twins with inflammatory bowel disease. The CDR3 sequence is 14 residues long. Germline CDR1 and CDR2: SGHRS and YFSETQ. An approximately 2.7 ml blood sample was drawn per donor. One entry per CDR3 protein, without DNA, is what TCRdb gives after re-calling the 5' RACE reads. Its clone listing holds some 300,000 distinct CDR3 sequences. The sample was blood. This sequence was found in a human donor with ulcerative colitis or Crohn's disease, or a healthy co-twin of an affected twin (not recorded which). The chain uses TRBV5-1 and TRBJ1-5; the TCRdb call, TRBD1, lacks DNA for checking. CDR3 protein: CASSAGGGNQPQHF.